The clone carrying this TCR beta chain was found many times. The data belong to a study of shared clonotypes between healthy human individuals. The CDR3 runs to 14 residues. Trimming left V 3 bases short and J 1 base short, with 9 bases between. The germline CDR1 and CDR2 sequences are GTSNPN and SVGIG (reference sequence). The deep-level immunoSEQ assay was used. The assay was immunoSEQ multiplex PCR, and TCRdb's table has in-frame clones only and misses some. The data hold some 96,000 clones, with 40% to 55% observed a single time. The clonotype comes from a woman aged 40 to 50 in good health. Some clones in this sample may be carry-over from other donors' samples. Material for sequencing was PBMCs. The chain joins TRBV30 to TRBJ2-2; D unresolved. CDR3 loop: CAWRDRRNTGELFF. The CDR3 region has the DNA TGTGCCTGGAGAGACCGGAGGAACACCGGGGAGCTGTTTTTT.